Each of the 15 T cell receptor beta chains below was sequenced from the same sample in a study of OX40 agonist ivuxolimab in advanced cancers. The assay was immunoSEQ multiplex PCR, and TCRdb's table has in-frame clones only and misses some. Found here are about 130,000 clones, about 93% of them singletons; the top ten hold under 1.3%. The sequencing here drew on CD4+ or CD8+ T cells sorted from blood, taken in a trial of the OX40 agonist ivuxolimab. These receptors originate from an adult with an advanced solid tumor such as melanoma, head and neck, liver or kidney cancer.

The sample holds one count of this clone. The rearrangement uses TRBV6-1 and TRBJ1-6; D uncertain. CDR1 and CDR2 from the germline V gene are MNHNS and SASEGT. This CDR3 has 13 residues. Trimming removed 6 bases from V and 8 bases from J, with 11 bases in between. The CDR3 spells CASRSIRDSPLHF. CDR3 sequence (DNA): TGTGCCAGCAGGTCCATCCGGGATTCACCCCTCCACTTT.

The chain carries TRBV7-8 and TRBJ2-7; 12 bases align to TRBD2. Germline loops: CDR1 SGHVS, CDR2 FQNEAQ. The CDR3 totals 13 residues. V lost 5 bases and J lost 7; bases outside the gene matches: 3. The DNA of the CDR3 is TGTGCCAGCAGCCAGACTAGCGGGGGAGAGCAGTACTTC. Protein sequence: CASSQTSGGEQYF.

The CDR3 DNA reads TGTGCCAGCAGCTTTGACCTCCTAGCGGGGAGGGGAGATACGCAGTATTTT. This codes for CASSFDLLAGRGDTQYF. The chain employs TRBV5-4 and TRBJ2-3, with 9 bases fitting TRBD2. The CDR3 loop spans 17 amino acids. CDR1 and CDR2 (germline): SGHNT, YYREEE (reference sequence). V lost 2 bases to trimming and J lost 5 bases; unmatched junction nucleotides: 12.

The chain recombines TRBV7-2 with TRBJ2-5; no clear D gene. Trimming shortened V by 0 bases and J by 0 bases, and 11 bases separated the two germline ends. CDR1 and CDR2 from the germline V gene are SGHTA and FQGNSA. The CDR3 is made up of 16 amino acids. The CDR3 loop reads CASSLAVYRNQETQYF. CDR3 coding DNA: TGTGCCAGCAGCTTAGCGGTCTACAGAAACCAAGAGACCCAGTACTTC.

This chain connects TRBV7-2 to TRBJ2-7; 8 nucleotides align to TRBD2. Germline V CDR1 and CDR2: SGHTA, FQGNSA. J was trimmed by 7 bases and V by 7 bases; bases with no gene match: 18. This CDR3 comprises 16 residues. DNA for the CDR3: TGTGCCAGCAACCCCCTCAACCGGGAGGGCCGTAAGGAGCAGTACTTC. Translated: CASNPLNREGRKEQYF.

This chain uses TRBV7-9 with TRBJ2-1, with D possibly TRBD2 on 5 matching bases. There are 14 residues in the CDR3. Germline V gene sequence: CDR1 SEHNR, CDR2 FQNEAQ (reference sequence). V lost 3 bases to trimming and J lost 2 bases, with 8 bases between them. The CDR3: CASSLTGAYNEQFF. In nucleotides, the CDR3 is TGTGCCAGCAGCTTGACCGGGGCCTACAATGAGCAGTTCTTC.

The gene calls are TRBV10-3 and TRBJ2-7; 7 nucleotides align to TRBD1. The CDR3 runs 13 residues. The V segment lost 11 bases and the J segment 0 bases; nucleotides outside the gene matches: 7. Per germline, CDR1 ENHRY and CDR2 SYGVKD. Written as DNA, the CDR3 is TGTGCCGTAACCGGGACAGCCTCCTACGAGCAGTACTTC. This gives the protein CAVTGTASYEQYF.

The CDR3 is CASSRSGGGTDTQYF. As DNA, the CDR3 is TGTGCCAGCAGTCGGAGCGGGGGGGGCACAGATACGCAGTATTTT. The chain carries TRBV5-4 and TRBJ2-3, with 10 bases fitting TRBD2. This CDR3 is 15 amino acids long. With 5 bases clipped from V and 1 base from J, the junction kept 4 bases outside the gene matches. Germline V lookup: CDR1 SGHNT, CDR2 YYREEE (reference sequence). Complete variable domain (other parts from reference TRBV5-4 and TRBJ2-3): ETGVTQSPTHLIKTRGQQVTLRCSSQSGHNTVSWYQQALGQGPQFIFQYYREEENGRGNFPPRFSGLQFPNYSSELNVNALELDDSALYLCASSRSGGGTDTQYFGPGTRLTVL.

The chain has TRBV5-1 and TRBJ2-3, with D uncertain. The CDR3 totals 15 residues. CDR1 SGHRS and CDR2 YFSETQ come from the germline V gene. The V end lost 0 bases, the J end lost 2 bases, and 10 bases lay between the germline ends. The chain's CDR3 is CASSLADGTTDTQYF. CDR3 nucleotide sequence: TGCGCCAGCAGCTTGGCCGACGGTACCACAGATACGCAGTATTTT.

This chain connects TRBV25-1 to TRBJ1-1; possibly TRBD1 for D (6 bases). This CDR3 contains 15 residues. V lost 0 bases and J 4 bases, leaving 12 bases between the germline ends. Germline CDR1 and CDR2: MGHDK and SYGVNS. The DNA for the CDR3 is TGTGCCAGCAGTGAATATCCAGGGGTTGGCACTGAAGCTTTCTTT. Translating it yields CASSEYPGVGTEAFF.

The CDR3 region has the DNA TGTGCCAGCAGTTTATGGGTGGCGGGGCAGGCTTTGGGCGAGCAGTACTTC. Protein: CASSLWVAGQALGEQYF. The rearrangement uses TRBV28 and TRBJ2-7, with TRBD2 as a possible D gene (6 bases). The CDR3 contains 17 residues. Germline V lookup: CDR1 MDHEN, CDR2 SYDVKM. The V gene lost 0 bases and the J gene lost 6 bases, with 21 bases spanning the gap.

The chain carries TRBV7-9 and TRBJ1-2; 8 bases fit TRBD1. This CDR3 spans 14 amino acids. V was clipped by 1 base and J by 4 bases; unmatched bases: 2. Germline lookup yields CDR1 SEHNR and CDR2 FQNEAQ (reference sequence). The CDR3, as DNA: TGTGCCAGCAGCTTAGACAGGGGGGTCTATGGCTACACCTTC. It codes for CASSLDRGVYGYTF.

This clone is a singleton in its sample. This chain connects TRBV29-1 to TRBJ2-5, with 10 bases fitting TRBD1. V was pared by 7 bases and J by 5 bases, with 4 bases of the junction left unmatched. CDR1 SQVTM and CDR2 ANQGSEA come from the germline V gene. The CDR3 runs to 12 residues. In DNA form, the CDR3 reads TGCAGCGCGGACAGGGGGTTGGAGACCCAGTACTTC. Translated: CSADRGLETQYF.

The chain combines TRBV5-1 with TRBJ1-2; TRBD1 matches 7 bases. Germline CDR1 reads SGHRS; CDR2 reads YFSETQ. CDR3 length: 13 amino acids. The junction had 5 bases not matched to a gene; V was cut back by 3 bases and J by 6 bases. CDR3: CASSSDRVDGYTF. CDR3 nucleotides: TGCGCCAGCAGCTCCGACAGGGTGGATGGCTACACCTTC. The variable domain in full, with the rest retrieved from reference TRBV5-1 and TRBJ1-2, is KAGVTQTPRYLIKTRGQQVTLSCSPISGHRSVSWYQQTPGQGLQFLFEYFSETQRNKGNFPGRFSGRQFSNSRSEMNVSTLELGDSALYLCASSSDRVDGYTFGSGTRLTVV.

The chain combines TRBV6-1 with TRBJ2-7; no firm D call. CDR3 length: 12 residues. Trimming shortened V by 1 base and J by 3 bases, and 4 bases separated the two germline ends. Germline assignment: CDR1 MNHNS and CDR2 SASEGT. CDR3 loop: CASSEGFYEQYF. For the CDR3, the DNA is TGTGCCAGCAGTGAAGGGTTCTACGAGCAGTACTTC.